The clone carrying this T cell receptor (beta chain) showed up many times. The data belong to a study of regulatory T cells in long-lasting Graves disease. Both iRepertoire HTBI primers and Arm-PCR of CDR3 regions were used to build the TCR beta libraries. TCRdb re-called the multiplex PCR reads with MiXCR, one entry per CDR3 protein. Of roughly 500,000 distinct CDR3 sequences in the sample, about 14% were seen once. This CDR3 region has 13 residues. With 6 bases removed from V and 5 bases from J, the gap between germline ends came to 14 bases. Germline CDR1 is MNHNS and CDR2 is SASEGT. Stated time point: newly diagnosed GD, antithyroid drugs for less than 3 months. Isolated PBMC RNA provided the starting material for the TCR library. Another study also made use of these data, one on T cells in Graves' hyperthyroidism and ophthalmopathy.

The clonotype was recovered from a woman in her fifties or sixties with Graves disease. The rearrangement joins TRBV6-1 to TRBJ2-7; tentative D call: TRBD1 (5 bases). The specimen was peripheral blood mononuclear cells (PBMCs), collected at new diagnosis, from a patient treated with antithyroid drugs. CDR3 region: CASSPVGVHEQYF. The CDR3 nucleotides are TGTGCCAGCAGCCCCGTAGGGGTCCACGAGCAGTACTTC.